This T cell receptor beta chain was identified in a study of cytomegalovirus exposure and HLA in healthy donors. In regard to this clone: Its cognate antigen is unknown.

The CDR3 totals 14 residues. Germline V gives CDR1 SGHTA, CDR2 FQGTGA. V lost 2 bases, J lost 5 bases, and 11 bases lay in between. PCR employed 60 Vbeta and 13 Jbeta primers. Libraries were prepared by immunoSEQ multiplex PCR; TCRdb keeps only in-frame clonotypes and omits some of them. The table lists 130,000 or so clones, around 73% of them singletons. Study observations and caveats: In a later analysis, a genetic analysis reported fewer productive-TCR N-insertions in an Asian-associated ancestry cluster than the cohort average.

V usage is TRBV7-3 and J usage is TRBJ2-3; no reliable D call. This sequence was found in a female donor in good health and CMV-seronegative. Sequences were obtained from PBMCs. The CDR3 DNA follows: TGTGCCAGCAGCTTAGGTTTGAGTTTAGATACGCAGTATTTT. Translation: CASSLGLSLDTQYF.